This entry lists 29 T cell receptor beta chains sequenced from one sample in a study of blood T cells in healthy people across ages (dated by TCRdb to between 2015 and 2017). The receptor library was made with 5' RACE. A second roughly 7 to 11 cycle PCR used a sample-barcoded 5' primer and a J-beta primer mix. In TCRdb, the public reads were trimmed at Q25 with fastp and aligned with MiXCR, with productive beta chains retained. Rows with a matching CDR3 protein are joined into one entry that keeps the most common DNA and genes. Here the sample has 1.8 million or so distinct CDR3 sequences; about two fifths occur a single time. Clones ranked in the top ten supply about 21% of the sample. Sequenced sample: blood. The origin of the receptors is a human donor in good health.

This clonotype was seen a few times. The chain combines TRBV7-2 with TRBJ1-1, with D possibly TRBD1 on 5 matching bases. The CDR3 is 12 amino acids. With 5 bases removed from V and 7 bases from J, the gap between germline ends came to 11 bases. The V gene's germline CDR1 is SGHTA and CDR2 FQGNSA. For the CDR3, the DNA is TGTGCCAGCAGCCGACAGCGTTATGAAGCTTTCTTT. Translating gives CASSRQRYEAFF.

In its sample, this clonotype was seen a few times. The chain couples TRBV6-1 to TRBJ2-4; maybe TRBD2 (5 bases). With the DNA end fitting TRBJ2-7 better, the J assignment may be wrong. This CDR3 has 14 residues. Germline values: CDR1 MNHNS, CDR2 SASEGT. The CDR3 reads CASSEGGYVGEQYF. In DNA form, the CDR3 reads TGTGCCAGCAGTGAAGGAGGGTACGTAGGCGAGCAGTACTTC.

This clonotype appeared a few times. An end of the junction differs from the germline gene, which may be a read error. The chain combines TRBV7-3 with TRBJ2-2, with 9 bases matching TRBD1. The CDR3 totals 15 residues. Germline values: CDR1 SGHTA, CDR2 FQGTGA. CDR3 coding DNA: TGTGCCAGCAGCACGGGACAGGGCGACACTGGGGAGCTGTTTTTT. Protein sequence: CASSTGQGDTGELFF.

V usage is TRBV12-3 or TRBV12-4 and J usage is TRBJ2-5; 13 bases map to TRBD2. V gave up 2 bases and J gave up 5 bases; unmatched junction bases: 11. The CDR3 is made up of 18 amino acids. The DNA for the CDR3 is TGTGCCAGCAGTTTAACCGGGACTAGCGGGGTCCCTAGGGAGACCCAGTACTTC. Encoded protein: CASSLTGTSGVPRETQYF.

This clonotype was observed a few times. At one end the junction does not follow the germline gene, possibly because of a read error. The chain carries TRBV11-1 and TRBJ1-2; 9 nucleotides agree with TRBD1. In germline, CDR1 is SGHAT, CDR2 FQDESV (reference sequence). The CDR3 has 21 amino acids. The CDR3 DNA is TGTGTCAGCAGCTTAGGTGTTGGACAGGGGTTAGGTGTTTGTTTGAACTATGGCTACACCTTC. This gives the protein CVSSLGVGQGLGVCLNYGYTF. Based on the CDR3 plus reference TRBV11-1 and TRBJ1-2, the full variable domain is EAEVAQSPRYKITEKSQAVAFWCDPISGHATLYWYRQILGQGPELLVQFQDESVVDDSQLPKDRFSAERLKGVDSTLKIQPAELGDSAMYLCVSSLGVGQGLGVCLNYGYTFGSGTRLTVV.

In its sample, this clonotype was seen a few times. The chain has TRBV7-2 and TRBJ2-7; TRBD2 matches at 8 bases. With 4 bases clipped from V and 0 bases from J, the junction kept 8 bases outside the gene matches. Germline assignment: CDR1 SGHTA and CDR2 FQGNSA. This CDR3 has 16 amino acids. CDR3 residues: CASSWGLDRSSYEQYF. The DNA for the CDR3 is TGTGCCAGCAGCTGGGGACTAGATAGGAGCTCCTACGAGCAGTACTTC.

This clonotype was observed a few times. At one end, the junction sequence differs from germline, possibly due to a read error. The V call is TRBV29-1, the J call TRBJ2-3, with TRBD2 matching 11 bases. Germline lookup yields CDR1 SQVTM and CDR2 ANQGSEA. The CDR3 contains 15 residues. The CDR3: CSVEGSGGAGDTQYF. CDR3 coding DNA: TGCAGCGTGGAAGGTAGCGGGGGGGCGGGCGATACGCAGTATTTT.

The rearrangement joins TRBV7-9 to TRBJ2-2; 12 nucleotides align to TRBD2. J lost 4 bases, V lost 5 bases, and 8 bases had no gene match. The CDR3 length is 17 residues. Germline-derived CDR1 and CDR2 are SEHNR and FQNEAQ (reference sequence). CDR3 region: CASSPRTSGDPTGELFF. The CDR3 DNA sequence: TGTGCCAGCAGCCCAAGGACTAGCGGGGATCCCACCGGGGAGCTGTTTTTT. The full variable domain, its missing parts supplied by reference TRBV7-9 and TRBJ2-2, is DTGVSQNPRHKITKRGQNVTFRCDPISEHNRLYWYRQTLGQGPEFLTYFQNEAQLEKSRLLSDRFSAERPKGSFSTLEIQRTEQGDSAMYLCASSPRTSGDPTGELFFGEGSRLTVL.

The V call is TRBV6-5, the J call TRBJ2-5; D gene unclear. Germline V gene lookup returns CDR1 MNHEY and CDR2 SVGAGI. The ends were cut back, 0 bases at V and 3 bases at J, with 11 bases in the middle. This CDR3 has 15 amino acids. The CDR3 spells CASSYSLEFEETQYF. CDR3 DNA sequence: TGTGCCAGCAGTTACTCGCTAGAATTTGAAGAGACCCAGTACTTC.

The CDR3 sequence is CSVGSYYEQYF. CDR3 coding DNA: TGCAGCGTTGGGTCATACTACGAGCAGTACTTC. The chain is built from TRBV29-1 and TRBJ2-7, with D unresolved. The CDR3 consists of 11 residues. The ends were cut back, 4 bases at V and 3 bases at J, with 7 bases in the middle. Germline CDR1 reads SQVTM; CDR2 reads ANQGSEA.

This clonotype was seen repeatedly, ten times or more. The rearrangement uses TRBV28 and TRBJ1-2; D gene ambiguous. From germline, CDR1 is MDHEN and CDR2 SYDVKM. V was trimmed by 6 bases and J by 0 bases, leaving 8 bases between them. The CDR3 covers 13 residues. The CDR3 loop reads CASSSPANYGYTF. DNA of the CDR3: TGTGCCAGCAGCTCACCCGCTAACTATGGCTACACCTTC.

The chain has TRBV7-2 and TRBJ2-7; TRBD2 agrees at 12 bases. The junction had 8 bases not matched to a gene; V was cut back by 2 bases and J by 9 bases. The germline gives CDR1 SGHTA, CDR2 FQGNSA. This CDR3 has 15 amino acids. In nucleotides, the CDR3 is TGTGCCAGCAGCTTATCTTTACTAGCGGGGGGTGTGCAGTACTTC. This codes for CASSLSLLAGGVQYF. Supplemented by reference TRBV7-2 and TRBJ2-7, the full variable domain reads GAGVSQSPSNKVTEKGKDVELRCDPISGHTALYWYRQSLGQGLEFLIYFQGNSAPDKSGLPSDRFSAERTGGSVSTLTIQRTQQEDSAVYLCASSLSLLAGGVQYFGPGTRLTVT.

This clonotype showed up just once. Here the CDR3 omits its conserved ending phenylalanine or tryptophan, so a read error is the likely source. The chain combines TRBV7-6 with TRBJ2-1; 7 nucleotides agree with TRBD1. Germline trimming cut 3 bases from V and 1 base from J; bases unmatched to any gene: 6. The V gene's germline CDR1 is SGHVS and CDR2 FNYEAQ. The CDR3 sequence is 16 residues long. CDR3 sequence (DNA): TGTGCCAGCAGCTTTGAGGGGACAGAATCCTACAATGAGCAGTTCTCC. It specifies CASSFEGTESYNEQFS.

The chain combines TRBV7-8 with TRBJ2-7; D is uncertain. CDR3 size: 15 residues. V was shortened by 1 base and J by 7 bases, with 17 bases between the two germline ends. Germline assignment: CDR1 SGHVS and CDR2 FQNEAQ. The CDR3 region has the DNA TGTGCCAGCAGCTTAGTCTTTGCGGCGGTCGGAGAGCAGTACTTC. It codes for CASSLVFAAVGEQYF.

The chain has TRBV5-1 and TRBJ2-1; D tentatively reads TRBD1 or TRBD2 (7 bases each). The CDR3 consists of 15 residues. Trimming stripped 0 bases from V and 9 bases from J, with 16 bases between. The germline V gene has CDR1 SGHRS and CDR2 YFSETQ. The CDR3 nucleotides read TGCGCCAGCAGCTTGGGACAGGGAGGGGTTGGTGAGCAGTTCTTC. It translates to CASSLGQGGVGEQFF.

This clonotype was seen a few times. V and J are TRBV10-3 and TRBJ2-5; 7 bases line up with TRBD1. Per the germline V gene, CDR1 is ENHRY and CDR2 is SYGVKD. The CDR3 covers 16 residues. V lost 6 bases to trimming and J lost 0 bases; unmatched junction nucleotides: 10. CDR3 coding DNA: TGTGCCATCAGCCCGGGCCACAGGGGAGACCAAGAGACCCAGTACTTC. It specifies CAISPGHRGDQETQYF.

The chain employs TRBV6-2 or TRBV6-3 and TRBJ2-1, with 10 positions matching TRBD2. CDR3 size: 16 residues. Germline loops: CDR1 MNHEY, CDR2 SVGEGT. V shed 7 bases, J shed 7 bases, and the junction held 13 bases outside the gene matches. The CDR3 nucleotides read TGTGCCAGCACCGAGACTAGCGGGTTATTGGTGAATGAGCAGTTCTTC. Protein product: CASTETSGLLVNEQFF.

This clonotype was seen only a few times. V gene TRBV11-3 combines with J gene TRBJ1-1, with 7 positions matching TRBD1. V gave up 5 bases and J gave up 5 bases; unmatched junction bases: 8. This CDR3 comprises 14 residues. CDR1 and CDR2 from the germline V gene are SGHNT and YENEEA. The CDR3 loop reads CASSPNNRGTEAFF. The CDR3 DNA sequence: TGTGCCAGCAGCCCAAACAACAGGGGAACTGAAGCTTTCTTT.

The chain joins TRBV2 to TRBJ2-4, with TRBD1 as a possible D gene (6 bases). The CDR3 contains 15 residues. Germline CDR1 and CDR2: SNHLY and FYNNEI. Trimming removed 3 bases at V and 0 bases at J, with 9 bases between. CDR3 sequence (DNA): TGTGCCAGCAGTGACAGGGGACGAGCCAAAAACATTCAGTACTTC. Amino acid sequence: CASSDRGRAKNIQYF.

CDR3 loop: CASIPGLFNYGYTF. CDR3 sequence (DNA): TGTGCCAGCATTCCGGGCCTTTTTAACTATGGCTACACCTTC. The chain uses TRBV28 and TRBJ1-2; D call uncertain. CDR3 length: 14 residues. Per the germline V gene, CDR1 is MDHEN and CDR2 is SYDVKM. V was clipped by 7 bases and J by 1 base, with 13 bases between them.

The chain employs TRBV6-6 and TRBJ1-2; TRBD1 is a possible D gene (6 bases). V lost 7 bases, J lost 7 bases, and 28 bases lay in between. The CDR3 spans 17 residues. Germline values: CDR1 MNHNY, CDR2 SVGAGI (reference sequence). CDR3 region: CASTPWGQKLWSLGYTF. DNA for the CDR3: TGTGCCAGCACCCCCTGGGGACAAAAGTTGTGGTCTCTTGGCTACACCTTC.

A few counts support this clonotype. The V gene is TRBV5-1, the J gene TRBJ2-4; weak D call: TRBD1 (5 bases). Germline V CDR1 and CDR2: SGHRS, YFSETQ. The CDR3 sequence is 13 residues long. Trimming removed 0 bases from V and 7 bases from J, with 8 bases in between. In DNA, the CDR3 is TGCGCCAGCAGCTTGGAAGGGGTCAACATTCAGTACTTC. It specifies CASSLEGVNIQYF. Supplemented by reference TRBV5-1 and TRBJ2-4, the full variable domain reads KAGVTQTPRYLIKTRGQQVTLSCSPISGHRSVSWYQQTPGQGLQFLFEYFSETQRNKGNFPGRFSGRQFSNSRSEMNVSTLELGDSALYLCASSLEGVNIQYFGAGTRLSVL.

The chain recombines TRBV7-2 with TRBJ1-2; the D gene is possibly TRBD1 (6 bases). Germline V gene data show CDR1 as SGHTA and CDR2 as FQGNSA. The ends were cut back, 5 bases at V and 8 bases at J, with 15 bases in the middle. The CDR3 is made up of 13 amino acids. The CDR3 DNA reads TGTGCCAGCAGCCCAGATGGGGGCGGGGGCTACACCTTC. This codes for CASSPDGGGGYTF.

V gene TRBV11-2 combines with J gene TRBJ2-2; TRBD1 or TRBD2 may be the D gene (5 bases each). CDR3 length: 14 residues. CDR1 and CDR2 from the germline V gene are SGHAT and FQNNGV. Trimming shortened V by 6 bases and J by 6 bases, and 14 bases separated the two germline ends. The CDR3 loop is CASRLDWGSGELFF. As DNA, the CDR3 is TGTGCCAGCAGGCTTGATTGGGGGTCCGGGGAGCTGTTTTTT.

This clonotype was detected only a few times. The chain recombines TRBV3-1 with TRBJ2-7; D uncertain. Trimming pared 2 bases from V and 0 bases from J, leaving 11 bases between. Germline V lookup: CDR1 LGHDT, CDR2 YNNKEL (reference sequence). CDR3 size: 15 residues. The CDR3 bases are TGTGCCAGCAGCCAAAGCCTCTCGGGCTCCTACGAGCAGTACTTC. Residues: CASSQSLSGSYEQYF.

The V gene is TRBV29-1, the J gene TRBJ2-3, with a possible D match to TRBD1 (6 bases). With 6 bases removed from V and 2 bases from J, the gap between germline ends came to 12 bases. This CDR3 is 13 amino acids long. From germline, CDR1 is SQVTM and CDR2 ANQGSEA. The CDR3 spells CSVTGYDTDTQYF. The CDR3 coding sequence is TGCAGCGTAACAGGGTATGACACAGATACGCAGTATTTT.

This clonotype appeared a single time. The chain employs TRBV2 and TRBJ2-3; no reliable D call. The V and J ends lost 6 bases and 2 bases respectively, with 12 bases between them. The length of the CDR3 is 14 residues. Per germline, CDR1 SNHLY and CDR2 FYNNEI. The CDR3 loop is CASRSPNPTDTQYF. For the CDR3, the DNA is TGTGCCAGCAGGAGCCCCAATCCCACAGATACGCAGTATTTT.

The chain carries TRBV6-6 and TRBJ1-6; TRBD1 might be the D (6 bases). Trimming stripped 6 bases from V and 5 bases from J, with 17 bases between. The CDR3 is 16 amino acids. The germline V gene encodes CDR1 MNHNY and CDR2 SVGAGI (reference sequence). The DNA of the CDR3 is TGTGCCAGCAGCCAAGGGTCGGGACACCATAATTCACCCCTCCACTTT. Translated, it gives CASSQGSGHHNSPLHF.

The chain recombines TRBV7-2 with TRBJ2-7, with TRBD2 matching 7 bases. Germline V gives CDR1 SGHTA, CDR2 FQGNSA. V gave up 3 bases and J gave up 6 bases; unmatched junction bases: 14. The CDR3 is 16 residues long. This chain's CDR3 is CASSFEFVAGQSEQYF. The CDR3 DNA is TGTGCCAGCAGCTTTGAATTTGTAGCGGGCCAAAGCGAGCAGTACTTC.